The 25 T cell receptor beta chains given below trace back to one sample, sequenced in a study of blood T cell repertoires in COVID-19. Here immunoSEQ multiplex PCR was the method, and the copy in TCRdb shows in-frame clones only, minus some. The table includes about 230,000 clones, 80% to 90% detected once. What was sequenced was peripheral blood. These receptors were obtained from a woman of 80 years or more with active or convalescent COVID-19.

In this sample, this clone turned up a few times. The chain employs TRBV12-3 or TRBV12-4 and TRBJ1-2, with unresolved D. V lost 7 bases, J lost 8 bases, and 11 bases lay in between. The CDR3 loop spans 11 amino acids. CDR3 DNA sequence: TGTGCCAGCACCCGGGTCGGGGGCTACACCTTC. Its protein is CASTRVGGYTF.

This chain uses TRBV2 with TRBJ2-7; possibly TRBD1 for D (6 bases). V gave up 9 bases and J gave up 2 bases, with 14 bases separating them. The germline CDR1 and CDR2 sequences are SNHLY and FYNNEI. The CDR3 has 13 residues. Here the CDR3 reads CASLTGKAYEQYF. DNA of the CDR3: TGTGCCAGTTTAACAGGGAAGGCCTACGAGCAGTACTTC.

This chain uses TRBV10-3 with TRBJ2-4, with TRBD2 matching 10 bases. Per the germline V gene, CDR1 is ENHRY and CDR2 is SYGVKD. The V gene end was trimmed by 4 bases and the J gene end by 0 bases; junction bases not matched to a gene: 6. CDR3 length: 17 residues. The CDR3 is CAISGASGGVAKNIQYF. CDR3 sequence (DNA): TGTGCCATCAGTGGAGCTAGCGGGGGAGTAGCCAAAAACATTCAGTACTTC.

The V and J genes are TRBV4-1 and TRBJ1-3; D perhaps matches TRBD1 (6 bases). The CDR3 sequence is 15 residues long. The germline V gene encodes CDR1 MGHRA and CDR2 YSYEKL. With 2 bases removed from V and 6 bases from J, the gap between germline ends came to 14 bases. The CDR3 reads CASSQPYRVPNTIYF. As DNA, the CDR3 is TGCGCCAGCAGCCAACCCTACAGGGTTCCAAACACCATATATTTT.

The chain uses TRBV4-3 and TRBJ2-5, with TRBD2 matching 10 bases. Unmatched junction bases numbered 7, after V lost 4 bases and J lost 5 bases. The CDR3 consists of 15 residues. CDR1 and CDR2 (germline): LGHNA, YSLEER. The CDR3 DNA sequence: TGCGCCAGCAGCCCAGCGGGAGGGCCTGGGGAGACCCAGTACTTC. Encoded protein: CASSPAGGPGETQYF.

V usage is TRBV9 and J usage is TRBJ1-4, with D tentatively TRBD1 (6 bases). The ends were cut back, 3 bases at V and 2 bases at J, with 11 bases in the middle. CDR1 is SGDLS, CDR2 YYNGEE, per germline. The CDR3 has 15 amino acids. The CDR3 region is CASSAAGATNEKLFF. The CDR3 nucleotides are TGTGCCAGCAGCGCCGCAGGGGCGACTAATGAAAAACTGTTTTTT.

This clone has just one count. V is TRBV11-2 and J is TRBJ2-1; tentatively, D is TRBD2 (7 bases). CDR1 SGHAT and CDR2 FQNNGV come from the germline V gene. The CDR3 has 14 residues. Trimming stripped 5 bases from V and 10 bases from J, with 18 bases between. Here the CDR3 reads CASSRGLGGWEQFF. The CDR3 DNA is TGTGCCAGCAGCCGAGGACTAGGGGGTTGGGAGCAGTTCTTC.

In its sample, this clone was seen a few times. The chain employs TRBV5-4 and TRBJ2-7, with 7 bases aligning to TRBD1. Trimming at V came to 3 bases and at J to 5 bases, leaving 8 bases not matched to a gene. The CDR3 runs to 14 residues. CDR1 and CDR2 (germline): SGHNT, YYREEE (reference sequence). The CDR3 DNA is TGTGCCAGCAGCTCCCAGACAGGGCCCGACGAGCAGTACTTC. Amino acid sequence: CASSSQTGPDEQYF. The variable domain in full, with the rest retrieved from reference TRBV5-4 and TRBJ2-7, is ETGVTQSPTHLIKTRGQQVTLRCSSQSGHNTVSWYQQALGQGPQFIFQYYREEENGRGNFPPRFSGLQFPNYSSELNVNALELDDSALYLCASSSQTGPDEQYFGPGTRLTVT.

This clone has only a few counts. The V gene is TRBV5-5, the J gene TRBJ2-7; D is ambiguous. The CDR3 has 12 amino acids. CDR1 and CDR2 from the germline V gene are SGHKS and YYEKEE (reference sequence). Trimming pared 3 bases from V and 0 bases from J, leaving 4 bases between. CDR3 in DNA: TGTGCCAGCAGCTACAGCTCCTACGAGCAGTACTTC. It specifies CASSYSSYEQYF.

The gene calls are TRBV30 and TRBJ1-1, with TRBD1 identical over 9 bases. V shed 6 bases and J 4 bases; nucleotides not matched to a gene: 9. Per germline, CDR1 GTSNPN and CDR2 SVGIG (reference sequence). CDR3 size: 14 residues. The CDR3 DNA follows: TGTGCCTGCCAACAGGGGGCGTTCGCCACTGAAGCTTTCTTT. It encodes CACQQGAFATEAFF.

This chain uses TRBV28 with TRBJ1-2; possible D gene TRBD1, 5 bases. The CDR3 runs to 15 residues. CDR1 MDHEN and CDR2 SYDVKM come from the germline V gene. The V end lost 5 bases, the J end lost 5 bases, and 18 bases lay between the germline ends. CDR3: CASSTRGRVLYGYTF. Here the CDR3 DNA reads TGTGCCAGCAGTACGAGAGGCAGGGTACTGTATGGCTACACCTTC.

The CDR3 here is CASSLGLAGINEQFF. CDR3 bases: TGTGCCAGCAGCTTAGGACTAGCGGGAATCAATGAGCAGTTCTTC. The V gene is TRBV7-3, the J gene TRBJ2-1; 12 bases line up with TRBD2. The CDR3 has 15 amino acids. Trimming cost V 2 bases and J 6 bases; bases outside gene matches: 2. Germline loops: CDR1 SGHTA, CDR2 FQGTGA.

V gene TRBV2 combines with J gene TRBJ2-7; 7 bases fit TRBD1. Trimming took 6 bases from V and 6 from J; bases not matched to a gene: 5. This CDR3 comprises 12 residues. CDR1 and CDR2 from the germline V gene are SNHLY and FYNNEI. CDR3 nucleotides: TGTGCCAGCAGGCACAGGGGACCCGAGCAGTACTTC. It yields the protein CASRHRGPEQYF.

This chain connects TRBV28 to TRBJ2-1, with unresolved D. The CDR3 length is 11 residues. Trimming shortened V by 5 bases and J by 4 bases, and 3 bases separated the two germline ends. CDR1 and CDR2 from the germline V gene are MDHEN and SYDVKM. CDR3 amino acids: CASSPYNEQFF. The CDR3 nucleotides read TGTGCCAGCAGTCCGTACAATGAGCAGTTCTTC.

J is TRBJ1-3 and V is TRBV19, with D unclear. V shed 7 bases and J shed 4 bases, with 14 bases lying between them. Germline CDR1 LNHDA, CDR2 SQIVND (reference sequence). The CDR3 covers 14 residues. The CDR3 loop reads CASTESSRGNTIYF. CDR3 DNA sequence: TGTGCCAGTACTGAGAGTAGCCGCGGAAACACCATATATTTT.

V and J are TRBV7-2 and TRBJ1-5; TRBD1 agrees at 7 bases. The V gene end was trimmed by 5 bases and the J gene end by 6 bases; junction bases not matched to a gene: 10. Germline values: CDR1 SGHTA, CDR2 FQGNSA. The CDR3 extends over 15 amino acids. The CDR3 reads CASSTYTGASQPQHF. CDR3 in DNA: TGTGCCAGCAGCACCTACACAGGGGCGAGTCAGCCCCAGCATTTT. The full variable domain, rest sourced from reference TRBV7-2 and TRBJ1-5, is GAGVSQSPSNKVTEKGKDVELRCDPISGHTALYWYRQSLGQGLEFLIYFQGNSAPDKSGLPSDRFSAERTGGSVSTLTIQRTQQEDSAVYLCASSTYTGASQPQHFGDGTRLSIL.

V and J are TRBV7-3 and TRBJ2-5, with 15 bases identical to TRBD2. The CDR3 spans 17 residues. With 4 bases clipped from V and 3 bases from J, the junction kept 6 bases outside the gene matches. Germline-derived CDR1 and CDR2 are SGHTA and FQGTGA. CDR3 sequence: CASSSGLAGGREETQYF. Here the CDR3 DNA reads TGTGCCAGCAGCTCCGGACTAGCGGGGGGGCGCGAAGAGACCCAGTACTTC.

V is TRBV12-3 or TRBV12-4 and J is TRBJ2-5; D not resolved. Deletions cut 3 bases from V and 2 bases from J, with 7 bases between. The CDR3 runs to 13 residues. CDR3 coding DNA: TGTGCCAGCAGTTTGCGGTTTCAAGAGACCCAGTACTTC. It codes for CASSLRFQETQYF.

The genes are TRBV19 and TRBJ2-2, with TRBD2 matching over 12 bases. The trim removed 7 bases at V and 5 bases at J, leaving 8 bases unmatched. Germline CDR1 and CDR2: LNHDA and SQIVND (reference sequence). This CDR3 has 16 residues. The CDR3 DNA sequence: TGTGCCAGTACGATCGGACTAGCGGGGAGGACCGGGGAGCTGTTTTTT. This codes for CASTIGLAGRTGELFF. The whole variable domain, remainder taken from reference TRBV19 and TRBJ2-2, is DGGITQSPKYLFRKEGQNVTLSCEQNLNHDAMYWYRQDPGQGLRLIYYSQIVNDFQKGDIAEGYSVSREKKESFPLTVTSAQKNPTAFYLCASTIGLAGRTGELFFGEGSRLTVL.

The chain joins TRBV19 to TRBJ1-5; TRBD1 might be the D (5 bases). Trimming shortened V by 4 bases and J by 2 bases, and 12 bases separated the two germline ends. The CDR3 length is 15 residues. Germline V gives CDR1 LNHDA, CDR2 SQIVND (reference sequence). The chain's CDR3 is CASSRGEWGNQPQHF. The CDR3 coding sequence is TGTGCCAGTAGTAGGGGGGAGTGGGGCAATCAGCCCCAGCATTTT.

The chain links TRBV28 to TRBJ1-2; D is unresolved. The CDR3 consists of 12 residues. CDR1 is MDHEN and CDR2 is SYDVKM in the germline V gene. Deletions cut 6 bases from V and 1 base from J, with 6 bases between. CDR3 loop: CASRSLNYGYTF. The CDR3 nucleotides read TGTGCCAGCAGATCACTTAACTATGGCTACACCTTC.

This chain links TRBV7-8 with TRBJ2-7; tentatively, D is TRBD2 (5 bases). V was pared by 4 bases and J by 3 bases, with 10 bases between. CDR1 and CDR2 from the germline V gene are SGHVS and FQNEAQ. The CDR3 totals 13 residues. CDR3 in amino acids: CASSSRAVYEQYF. The DNA of the CDR3 is TGTGCCAGCAGCTCGAGGGCCGTCTACGAGCAGTACTTC.

This sequence joins TRBV27 and TRBJ1-1; 8 positions agree with TRBD1. V trimming: 3 bases; J trimming: 4 bases; junction bases outside the gene matches: 7. CDR1 and CDR2 (germline): MNHEY, SMNVEV (reference sequence). CDR3 length: 15 amino acids. The CDR3 DNA reads TGTGCCAGCAGTTTGACGTCACAGGGGGGCACTGAAGCTTTCTTT. Its translation is CASSLTSQGGTEAFF.

The rearrangement joins TRBV12-3 or TRBV12-4 to TRBJ1-1; D is uncertain. V shed 3 bases and J shed 4 bases, with 6 bases lying between them. The CDR3 is 12 amino acids. The CDR3 DNA follows: TGTGCCAGCAGTTTTCAGTTCACTGAAGCTTTCTTT. Residues: CASSFQFTEAFF.

V is TRBV2 and J is TRBJ2-3; 13 bases match TRBD2. The CDR3 length is 16 residues. CDR1 SNHLY and CDR2 FYNNEI come from the germline V gene. Unmatched junction bases numbered 4, after V lost 4 bases and J lost 3 bases. The CDR3 DNA reads TGTGCCAGCAGTGGGACTAGCGGGAGCTGGACAGATACGCAGTATTTT. Translated: CASSGTSGSWTDTQYF. The variable domain in full, with the rest retrieved from reference TRBV2 and TRBJ2-3, is EPEVTQTPSHQVTQMGQEVILRCVPISNHLYFYWYRQILGQKVEFLVSFYNNEISEKSEIFDDQFSVERPDGSNFTLKIRSTKLEDSAMYFCASSGTSGSWTDTQYFGPGTRLTVL.